The rows below give T cell receptor beta chains drawn from one sample of a study of regulatory and conventional T cells in RAG deficiency. Clones were sequenced by immunoSEQ multiplex PCR, and TCRdb holds only the in-frame ones, with some missing. The data show tens of thousands of clones, with 90% to 97% seen just once and approximately 0.35% held by the top ten. These same data were also listed under a study on regulatory T cells.

Sequenced input: CD25- CD4+ T cells sorted from blood. These receptors originate from a human donor in good health. Both conserved end residues are part of each CDR3. Each record gives: CDR3 length, V gene, clone size, J gene, D gene, CDR3 DNA, CDR3 protein. The D gene is left open where the match is weak. Only some rows state a clone size, as once, few, many or a class for expanded clones.

>14|TRBV6-5|few|TRBJ1-4|.
TGTGCCAGCAGCCCAACCGGGGGTAATGAAAAACTGTTTTTT
CASSPTGGNEKLFF
>16|TRBV4-2|.|TRBJ1-3|.
TGTGCCAGCAGCCAAGTTCCGGGGGGAACTGGAAACACCATATATTTT
CASSQVPGGTGNTIYF
>16|TRBV6-5|.|TRBJ2-7|.
TGTGCCAGCAGTTACTCGAGCCGGCGGAGCTCCTACGAGCAGTACTTC
CASSYSSRRSSYEQYF
>16|TRBV27|.|TRBJ2-1|.
TGTGCCAGCGGGGGACACAAAGGGGGCTCCTACAATGAGCAGTTCTTC
CASGGHKGGSYNEQFF
>17|TRBV19|.|TRBJ1-5|TRBD1
TGTGCCAGTAGCTCGGACAGGGGGGCTTATAGCAATCAGCCCCAGCATTTT
CASSSDRGAYSNQPQHF
>14|TRBV5-1|.|TRBJ2-7|TRBD1
TGCGCCAGCAGCCCCGGGACAGGGCGTCACGAGCAGTACTTC
CASSPGTGRHEQYF
>14|TRBV30|.|TRBJ1-1|TRBD1
TGTGCCCGGTCCACGGGACAGCACGGGACTGAAGCTTTCTTT
CARSTGQHGTEAFF
>16|TRBV6-5|.|TRBJ2-1|TRBD1
TGTGCCAGCAGTTACTCGGGTCAGGGGGCCTACAATGAGCAGTTCTTC
CASSYSGQGAYNEQFF
>15|TRBV14|.|TRBJ1-2|.
TGTGCCAGCAGCCAATCGGTGACAGGCCGCTATGGCTACACCTTC
CASSQSVTGRYGYTF
>11|TRBV20-1|.|TRBJ2-7|.
TGCAGTGCTGTACAGGGTTACGAGCAGTACTTC
CSAVQGYEQYF
>14|TRBV5-1|.|TRBJ2-3|.
TGCGCCAGCAGCTCTACTAGCCTGTCGGTTACGCAGTATTTT
CASSSTSLSVTQYF
>15|TRBV6-4|.|TRBJ2-1|TRBD2
TGTGCCAGCAGTGAAGGGTCTAGCGGGATACATGAGCAGTTCTTC
CASSEGSSGIHEQFF
>13|TRBV12-5|.|TRBJ1-1|.
TGTGCTAGTGGTTTGGGGACTAACACTGAAGCTTTCTTT
CASGLGTNTEAFF
>15|TRBV10-2|.|TRBJ1-2|TRBD1
TGCGCCAGCGCGAATATAGGACAGGGGGCGAGGGGCTACACCTTC
CASANIGQGARGYTF
>14|TRBV6-1|.|TRBJ1-6|TRBD1
TGTGCCAGCACCACGGGACAGCTTAATTCACCCCTCCACTTT
CASTTGQLNSPLHF
>14|TRBV29-1|.|TRBJ1-1|TRBD1
TGCAGCGTTGAACCGGACAGGGTAGGGACTGAAGCTTTCTTT
CSVEPDRVGTEAFF
>15|TRBV18|.|TRBJ2-5|.
TGTGCCAGCTCACCACAAGTTGGGCAGCAAGAGACCCAGTACTTC
CASSPQVGQQETQYF
>20|TRBV2|.|TRBJ2-3|TRBD2
TGTGCCAGCAGTGTGGGACTAGCGGGGGGACGACATCGGGATGGAGATACGCAGTATTTT
CASSVGLAGGRHRDGDTQYF
>12|TRBV9|.|TRBJ2-1|.
TGTGCCAGCGGGGGACTGATCAGTGAGCAGTTCTTC
CASGGLISEQFF